This T cell receptor beta chain was found in a study of blood T cell repertoires in COVID-19. The overall study: COVID-19 samples collected from the United States, Italy and Spain covered acute and convalescent phases.

Donors were grouped by their self-reported clinical history. Recovered Cohort 3 donors showed two negative PCRs, clearance, or symptom resolution. In the authors' workflow: Estimation of nucleated cell counts was performed using reference gene primer amplification. Profiled with immunoSEQ multiplex PCR; TCRdb holds only in-frame clones, not every one. The V and J calls and clone size are taken from that table; D and trimming were inferred from the DNA. The sample shows 200,000 to 300,000 clones, around 86% of them seen only once. The CDR3 sequence is 13 residues long. CDR1 and CDR2 (germline): SGHNT, YENEEA. Trimming took 1 base from V and 2 from J, leaving 5 bases between them.

The rearrangement joins TRBV11-3 to TRBJ1-2; D uncertain. The material sequenced was PBMCs or T cells enriched from blood (not recorded which). The TCR was taken from a woman aged 18-29 years who had recovered from COVID-19. The CDR3 sequence: CASSLARNYGYTF. CDR3 coding DNA: TGTGCCAGCAGCTTAGCCAGGAACTATGGCTACACCTTC. Variable domain in full (rest from reference TRBV11-3 and TRBJ1-2): EAGVVQSPRYKIIEKKQPVAFWCNPISGHNTLYWYLQNLGQGPELLIRYENEEAVDDSQLPKDRFSAERLKGVDSTLKIQPAELGDSAVYLCASSLARNYGYTFGSGTRLTVV.